This entry concerns a single T cell receptor (beta chain). It was during active infection that Seattle patients were enrolled and then longitudinally followed. This CDR3 contains 18 residues. Germline-derived CDR1 and CDR2 are SGHAT and FQNNGV. The J segment lost 0 bases and the V segment lost 5 bases, leaving 9 bases of the junction unmatched. This entry belongs to a study of blood T cell repertoires in COVID-19. Whole-study context: T cells, B-cell-depleted T cells, or PBMCs supplied cDNA or gDNA.

Repertoires were generated with immunoSEQ multiplex PCR, while TCRdb's copy carries only in-frame clones and drops some. The profile shows about 200,000 clones, 70% to 85% of them singletons. The clonotype was recovered from an elderly woman with COVID-19, enrolled during active disease. This chain joins TRBV11-2 and TRBJ2-6, with 8 nucleotides matching TRBD1. Input material: peripheral blood. The CDR3 DNA follows: TGTGCCAGCAGCCCCGGGGCAGGGGGCTTCTCTGGGGCCAACGTCCTGACTTTC. Translating it yields CASSPGAGGFSGANVLTF. The full variable domain, its missing parts supplied by reference TRBV11-2 and TRBJ2-6, is EAGVAQSPRYKIIEKRQSVAFWCNPISGHATLYWYQQILGQGPKLLIQFQNNGVVDDSQLPKDRFSAERLKGVDSTLKIQPAKLEDSAVYLCASSPGAGGFSGANVLTFGAGSRLTVL.